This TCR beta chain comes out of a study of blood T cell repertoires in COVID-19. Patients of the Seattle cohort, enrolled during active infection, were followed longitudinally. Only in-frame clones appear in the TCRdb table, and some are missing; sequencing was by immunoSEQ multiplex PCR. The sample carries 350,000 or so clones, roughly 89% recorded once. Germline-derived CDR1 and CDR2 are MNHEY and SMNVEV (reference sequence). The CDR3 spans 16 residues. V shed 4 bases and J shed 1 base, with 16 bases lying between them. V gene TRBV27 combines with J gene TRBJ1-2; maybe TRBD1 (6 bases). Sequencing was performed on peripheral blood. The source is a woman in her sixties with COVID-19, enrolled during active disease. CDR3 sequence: CASSSLSAGDNYGYTF. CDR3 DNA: TGTGCCAGCAGTTCCCTTTCTGCAGGGGATAACTATGGCTACACCTTC.